The entry below gives a single TCR beta chain sequence along with its context. This clonotype occurred many times. The clone's antigen remains unknown. No base quality values were provided; no much bigger clone lies one nucleotide off. Taken from the germline V gene, the CDR1 and CDR2 loops are SGHAT and FQNNGV. V loses 4 bases at its end and J loses 0 bases; junction bases beyond the gene matches: 8. The CDR3 numbers 19 residues from cysteine through phenylalanine. The sequence is cut down to CDR3 DNA, 57 bases in frame from base 1. The sample is drawn from a study (dated by TCRdb to about 2015). Regarding the research as a whole: The study examined whether tumor-infiltrating Tregs in breast cancer are drawn from blood Tregs or arise in situ by conversion from other CD4+ T cell subsets.

Results the study describes overall, beyond this receptor: The TCR gene usage of tumor memory CD4+ T cells clustered together with blood and lymph node memory CD4+ cells and with lymph node naive CD4+ cells. The validation in the larger cohort was limited to a single TCR beta V-J rearrangement instead of whole repertoires. The greatest overlap of tumor-infiltrating Treg TCR alpha and beta sequences was with tumor naive CD4+ T cells, followed next by blood naive CD4+ T cells.

Full-length TCR variable regions were amplified by 5' RACE PCR using constant-region reverse primers, and then by semi-nested PCR using Nested Universal Primer A. Using the ReliaPrep RNA Cell Miniprep System, total RNA was extracted, and the SMARTer RACE 5'/3' Kit was then used to reverse transcribe the RNA into 5'RACE-ready cDNA. Full-length TCR alpha and beta libraries were barcoded with multiplex adaptors and sequenced on an Illumina MiSeq. On the authors' methods: Sequencing data were pooled across the five patients for each of nine subset-tissue groups and compared by unsupervised clustering of TCR gene usage. The Morisita-Horn index was used to calculate repertoire similarity, with shared sequences weighted according to their contribution to each repertoire. TCRdb redid the processing of the public reads, applying fastp at Q25 and MiXCR, and retained in-frame beta chains. A single entry per CDR3 protein holds the most common genes and DNA from its merged rows. The V and J calls were determined by TCRdb, not by the authors. Within this sample are about 23,000 distinct CDR3 sequences, with more than 30% of them counted one time only. The top ten clonotypes cover less than 2.5% of the sample.

Naive CD4+ T cells were purified with the Miltenyi Naive CD4+ T Cell Isolation kit, with Tregs depleted using CD25 microbeads. Tregs, naive and memory CD4+ T cells from tumor, blood and ipsilateral draining lymph nodes of a few breast cancer patients underwent full-length TCR alpha and beta sequencing. Tumor tissue and lymph nodes from ipsilateral axillary dissection were perfused with PBS, minced and digested with collagenase I and hyaluronidase. FACS confirmed that the sorted cell populations were more than 90% pure. The origin of this receptor is a female donor with breast cancer. Recombination joined TRBV11-2 with TRBJ2-1; TRBD2 fits 14 bases in the junction. Sequencing was carried out using tumor-infiltrating naive CD4+ T cells sorted from the breast tumor. The cell subset or site label of this sample denotes: naive CD4+ T cells, CD4+CD45RA+CD25-. The sequence in DNA is TGTGCCAGCAGCTCCCCGCCGGGACTAGCGGGAGCCTCCTACAATGAGCAGTTCTTC. It specifies CASSSPPGLAGASYNEQFF.